One T cell receptor (beta chain) is described in this entry. Its antigen remains undetermined. The sample holds no much larger clone one base away, and base qualities are not on file. These data originate in a study of shared clonotypes between healthy human individuals (dated by TCRdb to about 2020). For the study in its entirety: Three men and two women, aged 18 to 49 years, made up the cohort. For each donor, CD4 naive and CD4 memory were each run on three plates, CD8 naive on two plates, and CD8 memory on one plate. To estimate repertoire size and how much clonotype sharing occurs between individuals, the study deeply sequenced the blood TCR repertoires of a handful of healthy adults. To increase sequencing depth and limit assay-specific biases, TCR repertoire library preparation and sequencing were carried out by different laboratories using diverse techniques. Per donor, leukapheresis produced somewhere between about 0.9 and 9.5 billion PBMCs.

CD8 naive samples were obtained by positive selection for CCR7 among CD45RO-negative cells, yielding a CD45RA+CCR7+ population from which TemRA cells were excluded. Donors were healthy HIV-negative adults with no recently reported acute infections or vaccinations. Only Caucasian adults living in Nashville, Tennessee, USA were represented among the donors. After blood collection by leukapheresis, PBMCs were isolated using Ficoll-Histopaque density gradient centrifugation and then cryopreserved in the vapor phase of liquid nitrogen. Analytical flow cytometry was used to check the purity and quantity of every magnetically sorted T cell population. Genomic DNA was isolated from each sorted fraction and quantified by UV absorbance on a Nanodrop 2000c. General study outcomes and caveats: Sampling was limited to blood, and TCR repertoires in tissue likely differ from TCR repertoires in blood. Clonotypes shared by all four sorted-subset donors showed higher generation probabilities than non-shared clonotypes. Because the study included only a small number of donors, the genetic and exposure-history diversity represented was limited. About 4.5% of naive CD4, 3% to 4% of naive CD8, 2.3% of memory CD4, and 0.35% to 0.5% of memory CD8 clonotypes were shared across several donors. Estimated clonotype richness was generally larger for naive than for memory subsets. Pairwise subsampling indicated that sequencing depth was expected to affect the degree of clonotype sharing among donors. Incomplete sequencing was indicated by rarefaction of sorted-subset datasets, despite the large sequencing depth.

Using the deep immunoSEQ assay, TCR CDR3 regions were amplified from genomic DNA by multiplex PCR. For each cell subset, the extracted genomic DNA was distributed evenly across all wells of several immunoSEQ 96-well plates, and each plate served as one replicate. For sorted subsets, each replicate PCR was loaded with 200 ng genomic DNA, equivalent to 25,000 to 30,000 T cell genomes. Purified libraries were measured with a Qubit 3.0 fluorometer, size-checked on a Bioanalyzer 2100, and measured again with the KAPA Library Quantification kit. A separate single-read 150-cycle Illumina NextSeq 550 flow cell was used to sequence each immunoSEQ 96-well plate. In the original analysis: Because only junctional sequences without quality scores were contained in the immunoSEQ output, filtering matching that applied to full-length reads could not be performed. To assign V/J genes and CDR3, sequences were annotated using PyIR, a Python wrapper for IgBLAST v1.9, with IMGT germline references. Any read was removed if the V/J assignment was weak (E-value above 1e-6), the CDR3 was missing, or the read contained stop codons, out-of-frame junctions, or ambiguous translated residues. V3J clonotypes were defined by identical inferred V gene, J gene, and CDR3 amino acid sequence. The percentage overlap between two repertoires was calculated by dividing the number of shared unique clonotypes by the size of the smaller repertoire. Three approaches were used to assess repertoire richness: RTK rarefaction, the Chao1 estimator, and Recon v2.1 estimates of unobserved clonotypes. OLGA was used to compute generation probabilities for all TCRbeta clonotypes that the gDNA method yielded from four donors. The source is immuneACCESS, and TCRdb retained only in-frame sequences with V and J called. Part of the clones is not carried over; for the studies checked, unresolved V genes explain less than half of this, and the remainder is unexplained. D and trimming were read from the DNA, whereas the V and J calls and clone size are those reported in that table. The sample profile shows some 2 million clones; about 95% of them were found once. The top ten constitute roughly 1.2% of the sample.

Trimming accounts for 0 bases at V and 1 base at J, while the number of junction bases matched to no gene is 5. The CDR3 runs 16 residues from the cysteine to the phenylalanine. Only the CDR3 part of the read is kept: 48 bases, read in frame from the first base. For CDR1 and CDR2, the germline V gene lists SGDLS and YYNGEE. Sequenced sample: naive CD8+ T cells sorted from blood. What this sample's cell subset or site label stands for: CD45RA+CCR7+. The TCR was taken from a man between 18 and 29 years old in good health. The chain joins TRBV9 to TRBJ2-5, with TRBD2 matching 8 junction bases. The CDR3 region: CASSVAGGGSQETQYF. The sequenced DNA is TGTGCCAGCAGCGTAGCAGGCGGGGGGTCCCAAGAGACCCAGTACTTC.